Below, 28 T cell receptor beta chains from the same sample are listed, as sequenced in a study of T cell repertoires in cytomegalovirus infection. No antigen has been identified for these receptors. TCRdb processed the reads anew with MiXCR; each CDR3 protein has one entry. The sample has 800,000 to 950,000 distinct CDR3 sequences, approximately 29% seen once; the top ten hold 9.5% to 15%. The sequencing here drew on cultured CD8+ T cells from PBMCs, taken from culture after CMV antigen stimulation. Receptors originate from a human donor in good health (CMV status not recorded). Some clones in this sample may be carry-over from other donors' samples.

The chain couples TRBV20-1 to TRBJ2-7, with TRBD1 as a possible D gene (6 bases). The CDR3 runs to 15 residues. The V end lost 1 base, the J end lost 3 bases, and 16 bases lay between the germline ends. CDR1 is DFQATT, CDR2 SNEGSKA, per germline (reference sequence). As DNA, the CDR3 is TGCAGTGCTAGAGGCCCCCGGGACATCCTCTACGAGCAGTACTTC. This encodes CSARGPRDILYEQYF.

The chain uses TRBV6-1 and TRBJ2-1; 8 bases fit TRBD1. The J segment lost 0 bases and the V segment lost 2 bases, leaving 9 bases of the junction unmatched. Germline V lookup: CDR1 MNHNS, CDR2 SASEGT. CDR3 length: 18 residues. Here the CDR3 reads CASSELESDRGSYNEQFF. In nucleotides, the CDR3 is TGTGCCAGCAGTGAATTGGAGAGTGACAGGGGCTCCTACAATGAGCAGTTCTTC.

A few counts support this clonotype. CDR3 in amino acids: CASSLVEGTSDTNTGELFF. The CDR3 DNA sequence: TGTGCCAGCAGCTTAGTGGAAGGGACTAGCGATACGAACACCGGGGAGCTGTTTTTT. This sequence joins TRBV7-6 and TRBJ2-2; 10 nucleotides line up with TRBD2. This CDR3 is built from 19 residues. CDR1 is SGHVS, CDR2 FNYEAQ, per germline. V lost 1 base and J lost 0; bases outside the gene matches: 8.

This clonotype was found many times. The rearrangement uses TRBV12-3 or TRBV12-4 and TRBJ2-1, with a tentative D call TRBD2 (6 bases). Deletions cut 5 bases from V and 8 bases from J, with 13 bases between. This CDR3 is 13 amino acids long. The CDR3 sequence is CASSPFWGDEQFF. DNA for the CDR3: TGTGCCAGCAGTCCATTTTGGGGGGATGAGCAGTTCTTC.

This clonotype was found many times. The gene calls are TRBV12-3 or TRBV12-4 and TRBJ2-2; the D is unclear. V lost 7 bases, J lost 6 bases, and 12 bases lay in between. CDR3 length equals 13 residues. The DNA for the CDR3 is TGTGCCAGCAAATGGACCCGTGCCGGGGAGCTGTTTTTT. Its translation is CASKWTRAGELFF.

This clonotype was counted only a few times. The rearrangement links TRBV19 to TRBJ2-1; 9 bases match TRBD1. This CDR3 region has 15 residues. Germline CDR1 reads LNHDA; CDR2 reads SQIVND (reference sequence). After removal of 5 bases from V and 0 bases from J, the junction contained 2 bases not matched to a gene. The CDR3 bases are TGTGCCAGTAGTTGGGACAGGGACTCCTACAATGAGCAGTTCTTC. Encoded protein: CASSWDRDSYNEQFF.

This clonotype has just a few counts. This chain uses TRBV12-3 or TRBV12-4 with TRBJ1-1; TRBD1 is a possible D gene (5 bases). Trimming removed 1 base from V and 0 bases from J, with 15 bases in between. The CDR3 has 17 amino acids. The CDR3 DNA follows: TGTGCCAGCAGTTTAGGAGGGGCAGGATATATGAACACTGAAGCTTTCTTT. Translating gives CASSLGGAGYMNTEAFF.

This clonotype was picked up many times. This rearrangement joins TRBV7-2 to TRBJ1-1; D gene uncertain. Germline V gene lookup returns CDR1 SGHTA and CDR2 FQGNSA. This CDR3 spans 15 amino acids. V was clipped by 1 base and J by 3 bases, with 12 bases between them. The CDR3 sequence: CASSLVMDGDTEAFF. CDR3 bases: TGTGCCAGCAGCTTAGTTATGGATGGGGACACTGAAGCTTTCTTT.

The V and J genes are TRBV12-3 or TRBV12-4 and TRBJ1-4; the match to TRBD1 covers 11 bases. V was pared by 4 bases and J by 8 bases, with 3 bases of the junction left unmatched. There are 14 residues in the CDR3. The CDR3, as DNA: TGTGCCAGCAGTTGGGACAGGGGGTTCGAAAAACTGTTTTTT. Translation gives CASSWDRGFEKLFF.

This chain joins TRBV9 and TRBJ2-2; 9 positions agree with TRBD2. The CDR3 consists of 16 residues. CDR1 is SGDLS, CDR2 YYNGEE, per germline. V shed 4 bases and J 7 bases; nucleotides not matched to a gene: 11. CDR3 sequence: CASSPPGGTSFGELFF. As DNA, the CDR3 is TGTGCCAGCAGCCCGCCTGGGGGGACTAGCTTCGGGGAGCTGTTTTTT.

This rearrangement joins TRBV7-6 to TRBJ1-2, with D unresolved. There are 11 residues in the CDR3. Deletions cut 11 bases from V and 7 bases from J, with 14 bases between. Looked up from germline, CDR1 is SGHVS and CDR2 is FNYEAQ. The CDR3 loop is CALRRVFGYTF. The CDR3 DNA is TGTGCCCTGAGGCGGGTCTTTGGCTACACCTTC.

The CDR3 protein is CASSPLTGRKETQYF. The DNA for the CDR3 is TGTGCCAGCTCACCGCTGACAGGAAGGAAGGAGACCCAGTACTTC. This sequence joins TRBV18 and TRBJ2-5; tentatively, D is TRBD1 (6 bases). This CDR3 is 15 amino acids long. V was shortened by 3 bases and J by 5 bases, with 16 bases between the two germline ends. From germline, CDR1 is KGHSH and CDR2 LQKENI. The full variable domain, in which reference TRBV18 and TRBJ2-5 provide the parts outside the CDR3, is NAGVMQNPRHLVRRRGQEARLRCSPMKGHSHVYWYRQLPEEGLKFMVYLQKENIIDESGMPKERFSAEFPKEGPSILRIQQVVRGDSAAYFCASSPLTGRKETQYFGPGTRLLVL.

This clonotype occurred a few times. The chain couples TRBV15 to TRBJ2-7; the D call may be TRBD1 or TRBD2 (5 bases each). The V gene lost 3 bases and the J gene lost 0 bases, with 12 bases spanning the gap. This CDR3 has 15 amino acids. CDR1 is LNHNV and CDR2 is YYDKDF in the germline V gene (reference sequence). This chain's CDR3 is CATSSISGSSYEQYF. The CDR3 region has the DNA TGTGCCACCAGCAGTATCTCAGGGAGCTCCTACGAGCAGTACTTC.

This clonotype was detected many times. The chain has TRBV6-1 and TRBJ2-7; 7 nucleotides agree with TRBD2. V trimming: 3 bases; J trimming: 1 base; junction bases outside the gene matches: 6. The length of the CDR3 is 15 residues. CDR1 MNHNS and CDR2 SASEGT come from the germline V gene. CDR3 region: CASSDPLGGSYEQYV. CDR3 DNA sequence: TGTGCCAGCAGTGATCCCCTCGGGGGGTCCTACGAGCAGTACGTC.

This clonotype has just a few counts. The CDR3 sequence: CASSQGPGTEAFF. CDR3 bases: TGTGCCAGCAGCCAGGGACCCGGGACTGAAGCTTTCTTT. The V and J genes are TRBV7-2 and TRBJ1-1; D might be TRBD1 (5 bases). The germline CDR1 and CDR2 sequences are SGHTA and FQGNSA. Trimming removed 5 bases from V and 5 bases from J, with 12 bases in between. The CDR3 sequence is 13 residues long.

The table lists this clonotype with a few counts. J is TRBJ2-7 and V is TRBV7-6, with 10 bases fitting TRBD1. This CDR3 spans 15 amino acids. Germline CDR1 is SGHVS and CDR2 is FNYEAQ. The V segment lost 2 bases and the J segment 4 bases; nucleotides outside the gene matches: 5. In DNA form, the CDR3 reads TGTGCCAGCAGCTTAACGGACAGGGGGGAATACGAGCAGTACTTC. The encoded protein is CASSLTDRGEYEQYF.

Many counts were recorded for this clonotype. This chain joins TRBV12-3 or TRBV12-4 and TRBJ1-1; D unresolved. Trimming took off 3 bases at V and 5 bases at J, with 7 bases between the two ends. CDR3 length: 12 residues. The CDR3 DNA is TGTGCCAGCAGTTTTAGTCTAACTGAAGCTTTCTTT. This translates into CASSFSLTEAFF.

The J gene is TRBJ1-2, the V gene TRBV6-2 or TRBV6-3; D is perhaps TRBD1 (5 bases). The CDR3 is 14 residues long. CDR1 MNHEY and CDR2 SVGEGT come from the germline V gene. V lost 1 base, J lost 3 bases, and 9 bases lay in between. In DNA, the CDR3 is TGTGCCAGCAGTTACTTGGGACCTTACTATGGCTACACCTTC. Translating gives CASSYLGPYYGYTF.

The J gene is TRBJ2-4, the V gene TRBV27, with 8 bases aligning to TRBD1. V shed 5 bases, J shed 7 bases, and the junction held 4 bases outside the gene matches. The V gene's germline CDR1 is MNHEY and CDR2 SMNVEV (reference sequence). The CDR3 runs to 13 residues. CDR3 sequence (DNA): TGTGCCAGCAGTCGGACAGGGCCCAACATTCAGTACTTC. Its translation: CASSRTGPNIQYF.

This clonotype was seen many times. The chain recombines TRBV7-8 with TRBJ2-2; 7 bases agree with TRBD1. The V gene's germline CDR1 is SGHVS and CDR2 FQNEAQ. V trimming: 4 bases; J trimming: 6 bases; junction bases outside the gene matches: 8. The CDR3 contains 15 residues. The CDR3 DNA is TGTGCCAGCAGCTCGACAGGGTGGGCGGCCGGGGAGCTGTTTTTT. Its protein product is CASSSTGWAAGELFF. Filled out from reference TRBV7-8 and TRBJ2-2, the complete variable domain reads GAGVSQSPRYKVAKRGQDVALRCDPISGHVSLFWYQQALGQGPEFLTYFQNEAQLDKSGLPSDRFFAERPEGSVSTLKIQRTQQEDSAVYLCASSSTGWAAGELFFGEGSRLTVL.

This clonotype was found many times. V is TRBV7-9 and J is TRBJ2-3, with 12 positions matching TRBD2. Germline assignment: CDR1 SEHNR and CDR2 FQNEAQ (reference sequence). V was clipped by 4 bases and J by 4 bases; unmatched bases: 12. The CDR3 consists of 18 residues. The CDR3 nucleotides are TGTGCCAGCAGCTCAATAGCCCGACTAGCGGGGGACCCAGATACGCAGTATTTT. Its protein is CASSSIARLAGDPDTQYF.

The chain carries TRBV7-4 and TRBJ1-2, with 11 positions matching TRBD1. Germline lookup yields CDR1 SGHVT and CDR2 SQSDAQ. CDR3 length: 17 amino acids. After removal of 3 bases from V and 1 base from J, the junction contained 7 bases not matched to a gene. The CDR3 loop is CASSFLGQGVFNYGYTF. Written as DNA, the CDR3 is TGTGCCAGCAGCTTCCTGGGACAGGGGGTATTTAACTATGGCTACACCTTC.

This clonotype was detected many times. This sequence joins TRBV7-3 and TRBJ2-2; 7 bases agree with TRBD2. The J segment lost 0 bases and the V segment lost 5 bases, leaving 12 bases of the junction unmatched. CDR3 length: 18 amino acids. Germline lookup yields CDR1 SGHTA and CDR2 FQGTGA. CDR3 residues: CASSILGTSGANTGELFF. The CDR3 DNA reads TGTGCCAGCAGCATCCTGGGGACCAGCGGGGCGAACACCGGGGAGCTGTTTTTT.

This clonotype was seen a single time. CDR3 DNA: TGTGCCAGCAGCCCAGGGAGGGGGGCCGGGTCCGGGGAGCTGTTTTTT. It yields the protein CASSPGRGAGSGELFF. V gene TRBV7-6 combines with J gene TRBJ2-2, with a tentative D call TRBD2 (7 bases). With 5 bases removed from V and 6 bases from J, the gap between germline ends came to 19 bases. The CDR3 is 16 residues long. The V gene's germline CDR1 is SGHVS and CDR2 FNYEAQ. The variable domain in full, with the rest retrieved from reference TRBV7-6 and TRBJ2-2, is GAGVSQSPRYKVTKRGQDVALRCDPISGHVSLYWYRQALGQGPEFLTYFNYEAQQDKSGLPNDRFSAERPEGSISTLTIQRTEQRDSAMYRCASSPGRGAGSGELFFGEGSRLTVL.

The chain links TRBV18 to TRBJ1-2; tentative D call: TRBD1 (6 bases). Germline CDR1 and CDR2: KGHSH and LQKENI. The CDR3 is 14 amino acids. V was shortened by 3 bases and J by 7 bases, with 15 bases between the two germline ends. The CDR3 loop is CASSPDRRDSGYTF. The CDR3 nucleotides read TGTGCCAGCTCACCCGACAGGCGGGATAGTGGCTACACCTTC. Full variable domain (rest looked up from reference TRBV18 and TRBJ1-2): NAGVMQNPRHLVRRRGQEARLRCSPMKGHSHVYWYRQLPEEGLKFMVYLQKENIIDESGMPKERFSAEFPKEGPSILRIQQVVRGDSAAYFCASSPDRRDSGYTFGSGTRLTVV.

This clonotype has a handful of counts. The J gene is TRBJ1-1, the V gene TRBV6-5, with D perhaps TRBD1 (5 bases). CDR3 length: 15 residues. The germline V gene encodes CDR1 MNHEY and CDR2 SVGAGI. Trimming shortened V by 1 base and J by 5 bases, and 14 bases separated the two germline ends. The CDR3 bases are TGTGCCAGCAGTTACTTCGGGATGGGGGAGACTGAAGCTTTCTTT. As protein: CASSYFGMGETEAFF.

The sample holds a few counts of this clonotype. The chain combines TRBV28 with TRBJ2-3; D is uncertain. The CDR3 is made up of 15 amino acids. In germline, CDR1 is MDHEN, CDR2 SYDVKM. Trimming took 7 bases from V and 2 from J, leaving 16 bases between them. This chain's CDR3 is CASNLSPPTTDTQYF. The CDR3 DNA is TGTGCCAGCAACCTCAGTCCTCCTACCACAGATACGCAGTATTTT.

The J gene is TRBJ2-3, the V gene TRBV9, with 8 positions matching TRBD2. CDR1 is SGDLS and CDR2 is YYNGEE in the germline V gene. The CDR3 has 20 amino acids. V was pared by 4 bases and J by 6 bases, with 25 bases of the junction left unmatched. In DNA, the CDR3 is TGTGCCAGCAGCAATGGGATATGGCGGGGGGCGCCCTTCCGCTTTGATACGCAGTATTTT. It is translated as CASSNGIWRGAPFRFDTQYF.